These 13 T cell receptor beta chains were all obtained from the same sample, sequenced in a study of Ad26.COV2.S vaccination and SARS-CoV-2 variants. The method was immunoSEQ multiplex PCR; TCRdb's version includes in-frame clones alone and lacks a portion of them. The sample contains fewer than 500,000 clones, over 75% of which appear only once. Described treatment: over 15 received Ad26.COV2.S at low or high dose, single or two shots; five or six received placebo; per-sample allocation not given. The samples date from day 63 after the first vaccine or placebo injection. The sample consisted of peripheral blood, taken in a trial of Ad26.COV2.S vaccine versus placebo. The source is a person between 18 and 60 years old who received the Ad26.COV2.S COVID-19 vaccine or a placebo.

The V gene is TRBV4-1, the J gene TRBJ2-1, with unresolved D. The CDR3 is 14 residues long. V lost 4 bases, J lost 8 bases, and 15 bases lay in between. Germline V gene data show CDR1 as MGHRA and CDR2 as YSYEKL. The CDR3 sequence is CASSPSGPRDEQFF. CDR3 in DNA: TGCGCCAGCAGCCCCTCCGGCCCCCGTGATGAGCAGTTCTTC.

The V gene is TRBV18, the J gene TRBJ1-1; no definite D call. Germline V gene sequence: CDR1 KGHSH, CDR2 LQKENI. The CDR3 runs 13 residues. Trimming took 1 base from V and 2 from J, leaving 5 bases between them. In nucleotides, the CDR3 is TGTGCCAGCTCACCACTCCCCAACACTGAAGCTTTCTTT. Translating it yields CASSPLPNTEAFF.

CDR3 protein: CASSFPLADPETQYF. The CDR3 DNA sequence: TGCGCCAGCAGCTTCCCCCTAGCGGATCCGGAGACCCAGTACTTC. V gene TRBV5-1 combines with J gene TRBJ2-5, with 7 nucleotides matching TRBD2. V shed 2 bases, J shed 5 bases, and the junction held 9 bases outside the gene matches. The CDR3 extends over 15 amino acids. Germline V gene data show CDR1 as SGHRS and CDR2 as YFSETQ.

This clone has only one observation. This chain links TRBV7-9 with TRBJ1-4; D unresolved. Per germline, CDR1 SEHNR and CDR2 FQNEAQ (reference sequence). V was cut by 2 bases and J by 7 bases, with 20 bases left in between. This CDR3 has 17 residues. CDR3 coding DNA: TGTGCCAGCAGCTTAAACGGGCTCGAGGGTGGAGGTGAAAAACTGTTTTTT. It encodes CASSLNGLEGGGEKLFF.

The J gene is TRBJ2-5, the V gene TRBV4-2, with 10 bases lining up with TRBD2. This CDR3 is built from 18 residues. The V segment lost 3 bases and the J segment 5 bases; nucleotides outside the gene matches: 15. Looked up from germline, CDR1 is LGHNA and CDR2 is YNFKEQ. The chain's CDR3 is CASSHLSSEREGLETQYF. CDR3 DNA sequence: TGTGCCAGCAGCCACCTAAGTTCTGAGCGGGAGGGCCTCGAGACCCAGTACTTC.

The gene calls are TRBV30 and TRBJ2-2; D is perhaps TRBD2 (6 bases). The CDR3 totals 14 residues. Trimming took off 8 bases at V and 1 base at J, with 14 bases between the two ends. In germline, CDR1 is GTSNPN, CDR2 SVGIG (reference sequence). The CDR3 region is CAGRSGLNTGELFF. The CDR3 region has the DNA TGTGCCGGTAGGAGCGGGTTGAACACCGGGGAGCTGTTTTTT.

The V gene is TRBV29-1, the J gene TRBJ2-7, with no clear D. The CDR3 loop spans 14 amino acids. The germline gives CDR1 SQVTM, CDR2 ANQGSEA. Trimming pared 5 bases from V and 0 bases from J, leaving 14 bases between. CDR3 protein: CSVRYSWSSYEQYF. The CDR3 nucleotides read TGCAGCGTTCGGTACTCGTGGTCCTCCTACGAGCAGTACTTC.

The chain is built from TRBV9 and TRBJ2-5; D could derive from TRBD1 or TRBD2 (5 bases each). There are 14 residues in the CDR3. Trimming left V 0 bases short and J 5 bases short, with 11 bases between. The germline CDR1 and CDR2 sequences are SGDLS and YYNGEE. The CDR3 is CASSVAGGEETQYF. CDR3 sequence (DNA): TGTGCCAGCAGCGTAGCTGGGGGAGAGGAGACCCAGTACTTC.

This clone appeared once. CDR3 bases: TGTGCCAGCAGTCCAGGGACTGTCTACCTAGAGACCCAGTACTTC. Amino acids: CASSPGTVYLETQYF. The chain carries TRBV27 and TRBJ2-5, with a possible D match to TRBD2 (6 bases). The germline V gene has CDR1 MNHEY and CDR2 SMNVEV (reference sequence). V was shortened by 5 bases and J by 4 bases, with 17 bases between the two germline ends. The CDR3 has 15 amino acids.

The chain joins TRBV6-1 to TRBJ2-5; a possible D gene is TRBD2 (5 bases). Germline V gene lookup returns CDR1 MNHNS and CDR2 SASEGT. The ends were cut back, 3 bases at V and 5 bases at J, with 19 bases in the middle. The CDR3 spans 16 residues. The CDR3 region is CASSEPWRSQRETQYF. For the CDR3, the DNA is TGTGCCAGCAGTGAGCCATGGCGGTCCCAGCGGGAGACCCAGTACTTC.

This sequence joins TRBV28 and TRBJ2-2, with 10 positions matching TRBD2. Germline V gene lookup returns CDR1 MDHEN and CDR2 SYDVKM. CDR3 length: 17 amino acids. The V segment lost 7 bases and the J segment 1 base; nucleotides outside the gene matches: 9. CDR3 coding DNA: TGTGCCAGCACGGGTAGCGGGAGGCAAAAGAACACCGGGGAGCTGTTTTTT. Residues: CASTGSGRQKNTGELFF.

The V call is TRBV7-8, the J call TRBJ2-3; 9 bases fit TRBD1. CDR3 length: 15 amino acids. Germline CDR1 SGHVS, CDR2 FQNEAQ. Trimming took 3 bases from V and 2 from J; bases not matched to a gene: 3. CDR3 sequence (DNA): TGTGCCAGCAGCTTGGGACAGGGATTCACAGATACGCAGTATTTT. It translates to CASSLGQGFTDTQYF.

The V gene is TRBV10-3, the J gene TRBJ2-7, with TRBD1 matching over 11 bases. Germline V gene data show CDR1 as ENHRY and CDR2 as SYGVKD. The CDR3 length is 13 residues. The V and J ends lost 5 bases and 7 bases, in that order; junction bases with no gene match: 4. CDR3 residues: CAISKGQGGEQYF. CDR3 nucleotide sequence: TGTGCCATCAGTAAGGGACAGGGGGGAGAGCAGTACTTC.